This T cell receptor beta chain originates from a study of regulatory T cells in long-lasting Graves disease. Broader study findings: Small numbers of samples may have cut accuracy. Segments TRBV28, TRBJ1-2 and TRBJ2-5 showed preferential usage in persistent disease.

Time point noted: persistent/refractory GD, antithyroid drugs over 5 years with positive TRAb. The TCR library was made from RNA that had been extracted from PBMCs in TRIzol. Doctors identified Graves' disease using the American Thyroid Association guidelines. Concerning this clonotype itself: Its antigen is currently unknown.

Libraries of TCR beta came from iRepertoire HTBI primers plus Arm-PCR of CDR3 regions. TCRdb independently ran MiXCR on the multiplex PCR reads; one entry per CDR3 protein. The data contain 300,000 to 400,000 distinct CDR3 sequences, around 20% of them singletons. Germline V gene data show CDR1 as MDHEN and CDR2 as SYDVKM. Trimming removed 1 base at V and 6 bases at J, with 9 bases between. The CDR3 is 14 residues long. The chain links TRBV28 to TRBJ2-2, with unresolved D. Material: peripheral blood mononuclear cells (PBMCs), obtained when the disease was refractory, from a patient treated with antithyroid drugs. The clonotype was recovered from a female donor with Graves disease. Here the CDR3 reads CASSLSPDPGELFF. DNA of the CDR3: TGTGCCAGCAGTTTATCCCCGGACCCCGGGGAGCTGTTTTTT.